A selection of T cell receptor beta chains follows, all from one sample in a study of blood T cell repertoires in COVID-19. TCRdb's table, derived via immunoSEQ multiplex PCR, lists solely in-frame clones and lacks some. The data show approximately 280,000 clones, approximately 90% seen once. Sequencing was done on a sample of peripheral blood. The origin of the receptors is a middle-aged man with acute or convalescent COVID-19. CDR3s include the opening cysteine and the closing phenylalanine or tryptophan. The order of the fields is J gene, V gene, D gene, clone size, CDR3 protein, CDR3 DNA. D genes are given only for firm matches. The size of a clone is reported for some rows only, either as once, few or many, or as a class for expanded clones.

J gene: TRBJ1-1
V gene: TRBV7-9
D gene: TRBD1
clone size: once
CDR3 protein: CASSPRQGANTEAFF
CDR3 DNA: TGTGCCAGCAGCCCTCGACAGGGGGCGAACACTGAAGCTTTCTTT

J gene: TRBJ2-7
V gene: TRBV3-1/TRBV3-2
D gene: TRBD2
clone size: -
CDR3 protein: CASSNSGGAYEQYF
CDR3 DNA: TGTGCCAGCAGTAATAGCGGGGGGGCCTACGAGCAGTACTTC

J gene: TRBJ1-2
V gene: TRBV5-6
D gene: -
clone size: -
CDR3 protein: CASSLGGAINRAYGYTF
CDR3 DNA: TGTGCCAGCAGCTTAGGGGGGGCAATTAATCGTGCGTATGGCTACACCTTC

J gene: TRBJ2-7
V gene: TRBV12-3/TRBV12-4
D gene: -
clone size: -
CDR3 protein: CASTDGYYEQYF
CDR3 DNA: TGTGCCAGCACCGACGGGTACTACGAGCAGTACTTC

J gene: TRBJ1-5
V gene: TRBV7-8
D gene: TRBD1
clone size: -
CDR3 protein: CASSLQGASQPQHF
CDR3 DNA: TGTGCCAGCAGCTTACAGGGGGCGAGTCAGCCCCAGCATTTT

J gene: TRBJ1-2
V gene: TRBV15
D gene: TRBD1
clone size: few
CDR3 protein: CATSRPGQGRGYTF
CDR3 DNA: TGTGCCACCAGCAGACCGGGACAGGGACGTGGCTACACCTTC

J gene: TRBJ2-3
V gene: TRBV6-6
D gene: -
clone size: -
CDR3 protein: CASSPSGFTDTQYF
CDR3 DNA: TGTGCCAGCAGCCCCTCCGGGTTCACAGATACGCAGTATTTT

J gene: TRBJ1-5
V gene: TRBV10-3
D gene: TRBD1
clone size: -
CDR3 protein: CAISESCESTGGNCNQPQHF
CDR3 DNA: TGTGCCATCAGTGAGTCCTGTGAATCAACAGGGGGTAATTGCAATCAGCCCCAGCATTTT

J gene: TRBJ2-1
V gene: TRBV4-2
D gene: TRBD2
clone size: -
CDR3 protein: CASSQTPAGVSYNEQFF
CDR3 DNA: TGTGCCAGCAGCCAAACCCCAGCGGGGGTCTCCTACAATGAGCAGTTCTTC

J gene: TRBJ2-7
V gene: TRBV29-1
D gene: -
clone size: -
CDR3 protein: CSVGRPAVGEQYF
CDR3 DNA: TGCAGCGTTGGGAGGCCCGCGGTAGGCGAGCAGTACTTC

J gene: TRBJ2-3
V gene: TRBV9
D gene: TRBD2
clone size: -
CDR3 protein: CASSVGLAGNTDTQYF
CDR3 DNA: TGTGCCAGCAGCGTAGGACTAGCGGGAAACACAGATACGCAGTATTTT

J gene: TRBJ2-7
V gene: TRBV5-1
D gene: TRBD1
clone size: -
CDR3 protein: CASSLDPQGTNYEQYF
CDR3 DNA: TGCGCCAGCAGCTTGGATCCACAGGGGACAAACTACGAGCAGTACTTC

J gene: TRBJ2-7
V gene: TRBV2
D gene: TRBD2
clone size: -
CDR3 protein: CASILSGGYEQYF
CDR3 DNA: TGTGCCAGCATTCTTAGCGGGGGTTACGAGCAGTACTTC

J gene: TRBJ1-5
V gene: TRBV9
D gene: TRBD1
clone size: -
CDR3 protein: CASSSRGESNQPQHF
CDR3 DNA: TGTGCCAGCAGCTCCAGGGGGGAGAGCAATCAGCCCCAGCATTTT

J gene: TRBJ2-7
V gene: TRBV19
D gene: -
clone size: -
CDR3 protein: CASSIINRDEQYF
CDR3 DNA: TGTGCCAGTAGTATCATAAACAGGGACGAGCAGTACTTC